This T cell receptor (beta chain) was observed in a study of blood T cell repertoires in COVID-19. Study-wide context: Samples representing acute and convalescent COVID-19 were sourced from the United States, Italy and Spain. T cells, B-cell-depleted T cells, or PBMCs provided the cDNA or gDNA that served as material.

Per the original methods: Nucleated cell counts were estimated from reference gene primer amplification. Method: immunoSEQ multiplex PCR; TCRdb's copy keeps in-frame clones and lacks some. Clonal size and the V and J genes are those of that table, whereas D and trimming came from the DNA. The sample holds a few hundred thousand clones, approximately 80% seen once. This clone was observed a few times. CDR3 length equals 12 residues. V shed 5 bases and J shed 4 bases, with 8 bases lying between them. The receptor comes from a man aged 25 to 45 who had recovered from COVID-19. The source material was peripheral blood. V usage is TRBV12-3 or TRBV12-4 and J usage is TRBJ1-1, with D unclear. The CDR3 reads CASSGRGTEAFF. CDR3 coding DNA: TGTGCCAGCAGTGGGAGAGGCACTGAAGCTTTCTTT.